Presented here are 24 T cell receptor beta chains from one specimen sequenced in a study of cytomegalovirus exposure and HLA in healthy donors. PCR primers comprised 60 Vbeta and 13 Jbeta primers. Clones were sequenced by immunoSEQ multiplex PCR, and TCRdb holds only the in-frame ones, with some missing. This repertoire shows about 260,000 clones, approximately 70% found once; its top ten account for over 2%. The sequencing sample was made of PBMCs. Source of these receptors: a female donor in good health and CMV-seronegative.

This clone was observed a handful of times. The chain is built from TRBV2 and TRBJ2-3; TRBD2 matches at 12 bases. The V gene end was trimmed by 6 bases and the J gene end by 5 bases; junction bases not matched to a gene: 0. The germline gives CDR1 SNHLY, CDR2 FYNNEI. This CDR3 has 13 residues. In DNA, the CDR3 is TGTGCCAGCAGGGGACTAGCGGGAGATACGCAGTATTTT. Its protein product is CASRGLAGDTQYF.

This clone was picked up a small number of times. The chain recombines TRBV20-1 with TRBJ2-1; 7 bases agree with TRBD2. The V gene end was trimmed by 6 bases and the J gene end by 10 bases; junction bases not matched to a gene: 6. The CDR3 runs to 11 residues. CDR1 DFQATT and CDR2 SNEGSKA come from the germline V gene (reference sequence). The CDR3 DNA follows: TGCAGTGCCATTTCTAGCGGAGAGCAGTTCTTC. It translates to CSAISSGEQFF.

The CDR3 spells CASSLYGANYGYTF. DNA for the CDR3: TGTGCCAGCAGCTTATACGGAGCTAACTATGGCTACACCTTC. The V and J genes are TRBV7-8 and TRBJ1-2, with D hard to call. Germline loops: CDR1 SGHVS, CDR2 FQNEAQ. The length of the CDR3 is 14 residues. Deletions cut 2 bases from V and 0 bases from J, with 7 bases between.

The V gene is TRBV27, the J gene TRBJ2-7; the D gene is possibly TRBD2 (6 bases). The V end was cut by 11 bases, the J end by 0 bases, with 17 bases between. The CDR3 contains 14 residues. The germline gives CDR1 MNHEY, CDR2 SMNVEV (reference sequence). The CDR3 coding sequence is TGTGCCTGCGGGACCATGACAAGCTCCTACGAGCAGTACTTC. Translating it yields CACGTMTSSYEQYF.

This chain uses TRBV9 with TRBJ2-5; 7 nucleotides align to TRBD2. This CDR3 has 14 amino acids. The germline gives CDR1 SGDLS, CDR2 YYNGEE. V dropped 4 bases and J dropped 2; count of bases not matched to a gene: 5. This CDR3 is CASSSWGGQETQYF. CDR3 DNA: TGTGCCAGCAGCTCCTGGGGGGGGCAAGAGACCCAGTACTTC.

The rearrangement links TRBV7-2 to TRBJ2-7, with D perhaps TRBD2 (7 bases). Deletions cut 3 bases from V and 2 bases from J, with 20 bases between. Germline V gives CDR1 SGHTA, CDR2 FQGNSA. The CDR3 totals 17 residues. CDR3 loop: CASSLRGGGPLPYEQYF. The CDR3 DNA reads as TGTGCCAGCAGCTTGAGAGGGGGGGGACCTCTACCCTACGAGCAGTACTTC. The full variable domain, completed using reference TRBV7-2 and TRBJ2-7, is GAGVSQSPSNKVTEKGKDVELRCDPISGHTALYWYRQSLGQGLEFLIYFQGNSAPDKSGLPSDRFSAERTGGSVSTLTIQRTQQEDSAVYLCASSLRGGGPLPYEQYFGPGTRLTVT.

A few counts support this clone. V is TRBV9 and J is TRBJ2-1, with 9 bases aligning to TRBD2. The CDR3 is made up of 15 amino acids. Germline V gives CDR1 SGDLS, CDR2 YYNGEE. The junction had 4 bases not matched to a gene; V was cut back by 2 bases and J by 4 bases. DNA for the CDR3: TGTGCCAGCAGCGTCGGTCTAGCGGGGTACAATGAGCAGTTCTTC. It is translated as CASSVGLAGYNEQFF.

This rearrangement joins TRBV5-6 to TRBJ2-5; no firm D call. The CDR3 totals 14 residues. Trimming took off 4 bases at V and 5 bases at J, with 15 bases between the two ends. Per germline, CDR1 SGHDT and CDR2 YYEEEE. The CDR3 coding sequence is TGTGCCAGCAGCCCGAACCAGAGGTCGGAGACCCAGTACTTC. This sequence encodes CASSPNQRSETQYF. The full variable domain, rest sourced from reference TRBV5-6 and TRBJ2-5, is DAGVTQSPTHLIKTRGQQVTLRCSPKSGHDTVSWYQQALGQGPQFIFQYYEEEERQRGNFPDRFSGHQFPNYSSELNVNALLLGDSALYLCASSPNQRSETQYFGPGTRLLVL.

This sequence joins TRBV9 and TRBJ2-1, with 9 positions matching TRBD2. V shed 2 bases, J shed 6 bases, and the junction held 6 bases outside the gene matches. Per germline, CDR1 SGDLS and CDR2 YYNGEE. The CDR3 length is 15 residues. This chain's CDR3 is CASSVSGTSTNEQFF. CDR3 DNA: TGTGCCAGCAGCGTCTCCGGGACTAGCACCAATGAGCAGTTCTTC.

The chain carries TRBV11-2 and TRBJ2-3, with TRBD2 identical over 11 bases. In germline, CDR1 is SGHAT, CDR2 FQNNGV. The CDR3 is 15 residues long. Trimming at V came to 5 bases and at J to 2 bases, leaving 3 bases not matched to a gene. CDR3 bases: TGTGCCAGCAGCATTAGCGGGAGGGCCACAGATACGCAGTATTTT. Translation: CASSISGRATDTQYF.

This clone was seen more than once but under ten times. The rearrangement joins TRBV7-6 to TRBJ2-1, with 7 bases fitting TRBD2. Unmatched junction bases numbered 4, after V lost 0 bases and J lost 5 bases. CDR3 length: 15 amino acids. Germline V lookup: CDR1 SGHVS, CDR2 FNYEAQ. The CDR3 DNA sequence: TGTGCCAGCAGCTTAGCTAGCGGGCCCGACAATGAGCAGTTCTTC. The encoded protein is CASSLASGPDNEQFF.

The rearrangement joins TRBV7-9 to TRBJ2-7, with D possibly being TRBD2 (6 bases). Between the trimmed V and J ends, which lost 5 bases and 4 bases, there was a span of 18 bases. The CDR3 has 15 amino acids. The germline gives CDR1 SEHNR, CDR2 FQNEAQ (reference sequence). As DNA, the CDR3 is TGTGCCAGCAGCGCGGCTGCCGGGACTCATTACGAGCAGTACTTC. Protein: CASSAAAGTHYEQYF.

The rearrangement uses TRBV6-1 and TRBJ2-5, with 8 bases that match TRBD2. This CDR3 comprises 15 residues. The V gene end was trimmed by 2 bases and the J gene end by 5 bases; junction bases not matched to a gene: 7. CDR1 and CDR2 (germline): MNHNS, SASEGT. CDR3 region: CASSELREGWETQYF. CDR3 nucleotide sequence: TGTGCCAGCAGTGAACTACGGGAGGGGTGGGAGACCCAGTACTTC.

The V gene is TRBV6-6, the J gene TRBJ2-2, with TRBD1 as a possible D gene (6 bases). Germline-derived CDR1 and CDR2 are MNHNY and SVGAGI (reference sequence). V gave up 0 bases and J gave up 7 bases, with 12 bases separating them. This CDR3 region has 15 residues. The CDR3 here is CASSYSGGPGGELFF. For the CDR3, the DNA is TGTGCCAGCAGTTACTCAGGGGGACCAGGCGGGGAGCTGTTTTTT.

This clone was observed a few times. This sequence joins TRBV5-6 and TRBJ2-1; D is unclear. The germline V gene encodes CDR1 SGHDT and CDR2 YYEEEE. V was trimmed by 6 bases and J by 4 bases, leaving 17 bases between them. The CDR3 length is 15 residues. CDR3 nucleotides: TGTGCCAGCACCCAAGGAACTACGCCTTACAATGAGCAGTTCTTC. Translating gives CASTQGTTPYNEQFF.

The CDR3 sequence is CASSPQTSGDTQYF. The CDR3 nucleotides are TGTGCCAGCTCACCACAGACTAGTGGCGATACGCAGTATTTT. The genes are TRBV18 and TRBJ2-3; TRBD2 is a possible D gene (6 bases). The CDR3 spans 14 residues. Looked up from germline, CDR1 is KGHSH and CDR2 is LQKENI. The germline V and J ends were trimmed by 1 base and 6 bases, with 11 bases remaining between them.

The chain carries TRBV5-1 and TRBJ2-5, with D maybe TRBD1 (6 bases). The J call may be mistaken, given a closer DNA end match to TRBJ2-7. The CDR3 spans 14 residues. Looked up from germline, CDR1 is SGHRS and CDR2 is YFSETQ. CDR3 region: CASSLIWDTYEQYF. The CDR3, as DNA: TGCGCCAGCAGCTTGATATGGGACACTTACGAGCAGTACTTC.

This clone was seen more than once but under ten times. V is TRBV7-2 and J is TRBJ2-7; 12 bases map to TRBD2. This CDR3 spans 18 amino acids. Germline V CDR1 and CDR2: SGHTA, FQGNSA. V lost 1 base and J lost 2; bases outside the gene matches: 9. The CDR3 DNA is TGTGCCAGCAGCTTAGAGCGACTAGCGGGAGCCCTCACCTACGAGCAGTACTTC. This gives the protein CASSLERLAGALTYEQYF.

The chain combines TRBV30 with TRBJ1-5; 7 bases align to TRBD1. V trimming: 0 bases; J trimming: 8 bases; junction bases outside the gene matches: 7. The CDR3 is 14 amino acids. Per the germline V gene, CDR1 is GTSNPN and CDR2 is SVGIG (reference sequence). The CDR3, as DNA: TGTGCCTGGAGTGTAACAGGGGTGGCCGAGCCCCAGCATTTT. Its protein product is CAWSVTGVAEPQHF.

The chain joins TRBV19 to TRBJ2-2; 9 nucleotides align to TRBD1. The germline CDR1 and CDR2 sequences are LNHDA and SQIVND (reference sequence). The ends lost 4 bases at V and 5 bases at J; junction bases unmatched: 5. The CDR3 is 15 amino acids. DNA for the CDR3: TGTGCCAGTAGTAAGGCGACAGGGGGAACCGGGGAGCTGTTTTTT. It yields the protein CASSKATGGTGELFF.

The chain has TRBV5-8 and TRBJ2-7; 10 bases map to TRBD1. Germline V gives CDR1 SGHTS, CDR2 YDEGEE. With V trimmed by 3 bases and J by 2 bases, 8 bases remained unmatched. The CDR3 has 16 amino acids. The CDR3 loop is CASSSRDRGRAYEQYF. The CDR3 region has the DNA TGTGCCAGCAGCTCGCGGGACAGGGGCCGGGCCTACGAGCAGTACTTC.

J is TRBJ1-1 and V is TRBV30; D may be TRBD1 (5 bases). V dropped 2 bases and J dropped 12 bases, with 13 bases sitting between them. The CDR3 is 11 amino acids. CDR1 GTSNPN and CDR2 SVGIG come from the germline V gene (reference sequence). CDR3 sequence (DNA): TGTGCCTGGAGTATGGGCGGGGGAACTTTCTTT. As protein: CAWSMGGGTFF.

CDR3 coding DNA: TGCGCCAGCAGCTTACAGGGATCTCGAAGCACTGAAGCTTTCTTT. It translates to CASSLQGSRSTEAFF. The V call is TRBV5-1, the J call TRBJ1-1; tentative D call: TRBD1 (6 bases). This CDR3 spans 15 amino acids. Germline-derived CDR1 and CDR2 are SGHRS and YFSETQ. Trimming removed 2 bases from V and 4 bases from J, with 15 bases in between.

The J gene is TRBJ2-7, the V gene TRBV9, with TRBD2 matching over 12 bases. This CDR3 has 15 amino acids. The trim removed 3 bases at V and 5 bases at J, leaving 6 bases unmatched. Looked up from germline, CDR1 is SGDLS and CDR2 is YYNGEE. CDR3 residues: CASSATSGRSNEQYF. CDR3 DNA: TGTGCCAGCAGCGCGACTAGCGGGAGATCAAACGAGCAGTACTTC.